Listed below are T cell receptor beta chains from one sample, sequenced in a study of cytomegalovirus exposure and HLA in healthy donors. Here immunoSEQ multiplex PCR was the method, and the copy in TCRdb shows in-frame clones only, minus some. The sample holds around 170,000 clones, roughly 75% seen once. The sample consisted of PBMCs. The source is a woman in her thirties in good health and CMV-seronegative. Both conserved end residues are part of each CDR3. The order of the fields is clone size, D gene, J gene, V gene, CDR3 protein, CDR3 DNA. A D gene is named only where the DNA matches it firmly. Size values are once, few and many counts, or a class for expanded clones, and some rows have none.

clone_size: NA
d_call: NA
j_call: TRBJ1-1
v_call: TRBV28
cdr3_aa: CASSFAGGASEAFF
cdr3_nt: TGTGCCAGCAGCTTTGCGGGGGGCGCTAGTGAAGCTTTCTTT

clone_size: few
d_call: TRBD1
j_call: TRBJ2-3
v_call: TRBV5-6
cdr3_aa: CASSRDRGSSTDTQYF
cdr3_nt: TGTGCCAGCAGCCGCGACAGGGGGTCTAGCACAGATACGCAGTATTTT

clone_size: NA
d_call: TRBD1
j_call: TRBJ1-5
v_call: TRBV18
cdr3_aa: CASSPVARQGGDQPQHF
cdr3_nt: TGTGCCAGCTCACCTGTCGCGCGACAGGGTGGGGATCAGCCCCAGCATTTT

clone_size: few
d_call: NA
j_call: TRBJ2-3
v_call: TRBV4-3
cdr3_aa: CASSQETSEAGSTDTQYF
cdr3_nt: TGCGCCAGCAGCCAAGAGACCTCGGAGGCGGGAAGCACAGATACGCAGTATTTT

clone_size: NA
d_call: NA
j_call: TRBJ2-7
v_call: TRBV5-1
cdr3_aa: CASSLSRGAKDEQYF
cdr3_nt: TGCGCCAGCAGCTTGTCTCGGGGGGCAAAGGACGAGCAGTACTTC

clone_size: NA
d_call: NA
j_call: TRBJ2-3
v_call: TRBV18
cdr3_aa: CASSRTVPDTQYF
cdr3_nt: TGTGCCAGCTCGAGGACAGTCCCAGATACGCAGTATTTT

clone_size: NA
d_call: NA
j_call: TRBJ2-2
v_call: TRBV7-3
cdr3_aa: CASSLTLGGRGTGELFF
cdr3_nt: TGTGCCAGCAGCTTAACGTTGGGGGGGCGGGGCACCGGGGAGCTGTTTTTT

clone_size: NA
d_call: TRBD2
j_call: TRBJ2-5
v_call: TRBV14
cdr3_aa: CASSQDGLAGGLRETQYF
cdr3_nt: TGTGCCAGCAGCCAAGATGGGCTAGCGGGGGGCCTGAGAGAGACCCAGTACTTC

clone_size: NA
d_call: TRBD1
j_call: TRBJ2-4
v_call: TRBV7-3
cdr3_aa: CASSSRTGQGISLAKNIQYF
cdr3_nt: TGTGCCAGCAGCAGTAGAACGGGACAGGGAATAAGTCTAGCCAAAAACATTCAGTACTTC

clone_size: NA
d_call: NA
j_call: TRBJ1-1
v_call: TRBV9
cdr3_aa: CASSVRTRDTEAFF
cdr3_nt: TGTGCCAGCAGCGTAAGGACGAGGGACACTGAAGCTTTCTTT

clone_size: few
d_call: TRBD1
j_call: TRBJ2-1
v_call: TRBV6-5
cdr3_aa: CASSYSTGQVYNEQFF
cdr3_nt: TGTGCCAGCAGTTACTCTACCGGACAGGTCTACAATGAGCAGTTCTTC

clone_size: once
d_call: TRBD1
j_call: TRBJ1-5
v_call: TRBV15
cdr3_aa: CATSPQGASNQPQHF
cdr3_nt: TGTGCCACCAGCCCACAGGGGGCTAGCAATCAGCCCCAGCATTTT

clone_size: NA
d_call: NA
j_call: TRBJ1-1
v_call: TRBV9
cdr3_aa: CASSPRGSLSNTEAFF
cdr3_nt: TGTGCCAGCAGCCCTAGAGGGAGCCTATCGAACACTGAAGCTTTCTTT

clone_size: NA
d_call: TRBD1
j_call: TRBJ1-2
v_call: TRBV30
cdr3_aa: CAWNRRTGKGGYTF
cdr3_nt: TGTGCCTGGAACCGTCGGACAGGGAAGGGCGGCTACACCTTC

clone_size: few
d_call: NA
j_call: TRBJ1-4
v_call: TRBV27
cdr3_aa: CASSHRIVTNEKLFF
cdr3_nt: TGTGCCAGCAGCCATAGAATCGTAACTAATGAAAAACTGTTTTTT

clone_size: NA
d_call: TRBD1
j_call: TRBJ2-7
v_call: TRBV28
cdr3_aa: CASREPGQGYEQYF
cdr3_nt: TGTGCCAGCAGGGAACCGGGACAGGGCTACGAGCAGTACTTC

clone_size: NA
d_call: NA
j_call: TRBJ1-1
v_call: TRBV7-3
cdr3_aa: CASSRDSNTEAFF
cdr3_nt: TGTGCCAGCAGTCGAGACTCAAACACTGAAGCTTTCTTT

clone_size: few
d_call: TRBD1
j_call: TRBJ1-2
v_call: TRBV5-4
cdr3_aa: CASRGQGTINYGYTF
cdr3_nt: TGTGCCAGCAGAGGACAGGGAACTATTAACTATGGCTACACCTTC

clone_size: NA
d_call: NA
j_call: TRBJ1-6
v_call: TRBV30
cdr3_aa: CAWSVSTFPSSPLHF
cdr3_nt: TGTGCCTGGAGTGTATCGACATTCCCCTCTTCACCCCTCCACTTT

clone_size: NA
d_call: TRBD1
j_call: TRBJ1-4
v_call: TRBV5-1
cdr3_aa: CASSSILGGKSNEKLFF
cdr3_nt: TGCGCCAGCAGCTCCATCCTAGGGGGCAAGAGTAATGAAAAACTGTTTTTT

clone_size: NA
d_call: NA
j_call: TRBJ2-7
v_call: TRBV7-9
cdr3_aa: CASSSSGSGEQYF
cdr3_nt: TGTGCCAGCAGCTCTTCGGGGAGTGGGGAGCAGTACTTC

clone_size: NA
d_call: TRBD2
j_call: TRBJ2-1
v_call: TRBV18
cdr3_aa: CASSPLAGVSHEQFF
cdr3_nt: TGTGCCAGCTCACCTCTAGCGGGGGTTTCTCATGAGCAGTTCTTC

clone_size: NA
d_call: TRBD2
j_call: TRBJ2-3
v_call: TRBV5-4
cdr3_aa: CASSSGGTYSTDTQYF
cdr3_nt: TGTGCCAGCAGCTCGGGGGGGACCTATAGCACAGATACGCAGTATTTT

clone_size: NA
d_call: NA
j_call: TRBJ1-5
v_call: TRBV2
cdr3_aa: CASSEALRQEHF
cdr3_nt: TGTGCCAGCAGTGAAGCGCTTAGGCAGGAGCATTTT

clone_size: NA
d_call: TRBD1
j_call: TRBJ2-7
v_call: TRBV30
cdr3_aa: CAWTYRPGTGKSYEQYF
cdr3_nt: TGTGCCTGGACTTACCGCCCCGGGACAGGAAAATCCTACGAGCAGTACTTC

clone_size: NA
d_call: NA
j_call: TRBJ2-4
v_call: TRBV7-9
cdr3_aa: CASSPKDDRGNIQYF
cdr3_nt: TGTGCCAGCAGCCCGAAGGACGATAGGGGAAACATTCAGTACTTC

clone_size: few
d_call: NA
j_call: TRBJ2-7
v_call: TRBV10-3
cdr3_aa: CAISDPQGSDYEQYF
cdr3_nt: TGTGCCATCAGTGACCCACAGGGTTCGGACTACGAGCAGTACTTC

clone_size: NA
d_call: NA
j_call: TRBJ1-3
v_call: TRBV19
cdr3_aa: CASSRGRISGNTIYF
cdr3_nt: TGTGCCAGTAGCAGGGGCCGGATCTCTGGAAACACCATATATTTT

clone_size: NA
d_call: NA
j_call: TRBJ2-3
v_call: TRBV19
cdr3_aa: CASSISRAGTDTQYF
cdr3_nt: TGTGCCAGTAGTATTTCCAGGGCGGGCACAGATACGCAGTATTTT

clone_size: NA
d_call: TRBD2
j_call: TRBJ2-3
v_call: TRBV5-1
cdr3_aa: CATASTGTSGGNWGDTQYF
cdr3_nt: TGCGCCACCGCCTCGACCGGGACTAGCGGGGGGAACTGGGGAGATACGCAGTATTTT

clone_size: NA
d_call: TRBD2
j_call: TRBJ2-5
v_call: TRBV14
cdr3_aa: CASSLPSGGYQETQYF
cdr3_nt: TGTGCCAGCAGCCTCCCTAGCGGGGGGTACCAAGAGACCCAGTACTTC

clone_size: once
d_call: NA
j_call: TRBJ1-2
v_call: TRBV4-2
cdr3_aa: CASSQDAGEYYGYTF
cdr3_nt: TGTGCCAGCAGCCAAGATGCAGGGGAATACTATGGCTACACCTTC

clone_size: NA
d_call: NA
j_call: TRBJ2-7
v_call: TRBV7-2
cdr3_aa: CASSSYRFTKQYF
cdr3_nt: TGTGCCAGCAGCTCCTACAGGTTTACGAAGCAGTACTTC

clone_size: NA
d_call: TRBD1
j_call: TRBJ1-4
v_call: TRBV2
cdr3_aa: CASREQTGVYEKLFF
cdr3_nt: TGTGCCAGCAGGGAACAGACAGGGGTGTATGAAAAACTGTTTTTT

clone_size: NA
d_call: NA
j_call: TRBJ1-1
v_call: TRBV7-6
cdr3_aa: CASSLGGPMNTEAFF
cdr3_nt: TGTGCCAGCAGCTTGGGAGGTCCCATGAACACTGAAGCTTTCTTT

clone_size: few
d_call: TRBD1
j_call: TRBJ1-1
v_call: TRBV6-1
cdr3_aa: CASSRQGRGTEAFF
cdr3_nt: TGTGCCAGCAGTAGACAGGGGAGAGGGACTGAAGCTTTCTTT

clone_size: NA
d_call: TRBD1
j_call: TRBJ2-5
v_call: TRBV6-1
cdr3_aa: CASSRMEQGQETQYF
cdr3_nt: TGTGCCAGCAGTAGAATGGAACAGGGGCAGGAGACCCAGTACTTC

clone_size: NA
d_call: TRBD2
j_call: TRBJ2-1
v_call: TRBV5-6
cdr3_aa: CASSFLERGDNEQFF
cdr3_nt: TGTGCCAGCAGCTTCCTGGAACGGGGGGACAATGAGCAGTTCTTC

clone_size: NA
d_call: NA
j_call: TRBJ1-1
v_call: TRBV18
cdr3_aa: CASHVKANTEAFF
cdr3_nt: TGTGCCAGCCACGTCAAAGCTAACACTGAAGCTTTCTTT

clone_size: NA
d_call: TRBD2
j_call: TRBJ2-4
v_call: TRBV18
cdr3_aa: CASSPGGGEDIQYF
cdr3_nt: TGTGCCAGCTCACCAGGCGGGGGGGAGGACATTCAGTACTTC

clone_size: NA
d_call: TRBD1
j_call: TRBJ1-1
v_call: TRBV5-4
cdr3_aa: CASSLVGGPEAFF
cdr3_nt: TGTGCCAGCAGCTTGGTAGGGGGCCCTGAAGCTTTCTTT

clone_size: NA
d_call: NA
j_call: TRBJ2-2
v_call: TRBV19
cdr3_aa: CASNFRGGAGELFF
cdr3_nt: TGTGCCAGTAACTTCAGAGGGGGGGCCGGGGAGCTGTTTTTT

clone_size: NA
d_call: NA
j_call: TRBJ2-3
v_call: TRBV21-1
cdr3_aa: CASSKEGRAGGWTDTQYF
cdr3_nt: TGTGCCAGCAGCAAAGAAGGTAGGGCGGGGGGATGGACAGATACGCAGTATTTT

clone_size: NA
d_call: NA
j_call: TRBJ2-5
v_call: TRBV6-5
cdr3_aa: CASSSPQGSRETQYF
cdr3_nt: TGTGCCAGCAGTTCGCCCCAGGGATCAAGGGAGACCCAGTACTTC

clone_size: NA
d_call: NA
j_call: TRBJ2-2
v_call: TRBV19
cdr3_aa: CASTLQGDTGELFF
cdr3_nt: TGTGCCAGTACCCTCCAGGGCGATACCGGGGAGCTGTTTTTT

clone_size: NA
d_call: NA
j_call: TRBJ1-5
v_call: TRBV7-6
cdr3_aa: CASSLGGHNQPQHF
cdr3_nt: TGTGCCAGCAGCTTAGGGGGCCATAATCAGCCCCAGCATTTT

clone_size: many
d_call: TRBD1
j_call: TRBJ1-1
v_call: TRBV7-2
cdr3_aa: CASSLGIQGSVGTEAFF
cdr3_nt: TGTGCCAGCAGCTTAGGTATACAGGGGTCGGTTGGCACTGAAGCTTTCTTT

clone_size: NA
d_call: NA
j_call: TRBJ2-4
v_call: TRBV10-2
cdr3_aa: CASRDQGTGNIQYF
cdr3_nt: TGCGCCAGCAGGGATCAGGGAACCGGGAACATTCAGTACTTC

clone_size: NA
d_call: NA
j_call: TRBJ2-7
v_call: TRBV25-1
cdr3_aa: CASSDTGRGYSSYEQYF
cdr3_nt: TGTGCCAGCAGTGATACCGGCCGGGGGTACAGCTCCTACGAGCAGTACTTC

clone_size: NA
d_call: NA
j_call: TRBJ2-7
v_call: TRBV14
cdr3_aa: CASSHQGSYEQYF
cdr3_nt: TGTGCCAGCAGCCATCAGGGTTCCTACGAGCAGTACTTC

clone_size: NA
d_call: TRBD2
j_call: TRBJ2-1
v_call: TRBV10-3
cdr3_aa: CAISEVTSGLYNEQFF
cdr3_nt: TGTGCCATCAGTGAGGTGACTAGCGGACTGTACAATGAGCAGTTCTTC